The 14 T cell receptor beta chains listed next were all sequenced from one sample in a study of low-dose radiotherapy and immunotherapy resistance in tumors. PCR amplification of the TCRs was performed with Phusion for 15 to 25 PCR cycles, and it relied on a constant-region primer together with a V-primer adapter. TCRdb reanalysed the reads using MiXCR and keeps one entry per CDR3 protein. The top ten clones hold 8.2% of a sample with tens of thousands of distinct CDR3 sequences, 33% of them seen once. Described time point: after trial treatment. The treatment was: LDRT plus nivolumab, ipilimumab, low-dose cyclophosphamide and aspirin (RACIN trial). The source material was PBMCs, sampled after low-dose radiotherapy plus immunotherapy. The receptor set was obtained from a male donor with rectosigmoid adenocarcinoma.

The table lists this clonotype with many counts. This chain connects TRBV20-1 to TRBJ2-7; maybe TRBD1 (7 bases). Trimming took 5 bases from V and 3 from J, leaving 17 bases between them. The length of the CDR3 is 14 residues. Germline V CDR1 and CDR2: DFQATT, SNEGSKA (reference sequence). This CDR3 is CSAARGARNYEQYF. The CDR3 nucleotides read TGCAGTGCTGCCAGGGGGGCGCGCAACTACGAGCAGTACTTC.

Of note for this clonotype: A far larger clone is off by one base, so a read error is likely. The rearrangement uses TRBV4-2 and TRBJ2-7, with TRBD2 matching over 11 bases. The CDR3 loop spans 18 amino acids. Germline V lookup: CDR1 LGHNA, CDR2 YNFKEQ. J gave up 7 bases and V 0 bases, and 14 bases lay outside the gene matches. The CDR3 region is CASSQDPLLAGGYNEQYF. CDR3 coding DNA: TGTGCCAGCAGCCAAGATCCCCTTCTAGCGGGAGGTTACAATGAGCAGTACTTC.

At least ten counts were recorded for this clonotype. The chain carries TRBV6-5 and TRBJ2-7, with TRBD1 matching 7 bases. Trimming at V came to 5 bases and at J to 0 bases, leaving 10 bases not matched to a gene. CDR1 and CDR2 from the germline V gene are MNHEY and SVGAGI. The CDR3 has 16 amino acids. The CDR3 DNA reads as TGTGCCAGCAGTGAAGCGGCGACAGGGAGCTCCTACGAGCAGTACTTC. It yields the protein CASSEAATGSSYEQYF.

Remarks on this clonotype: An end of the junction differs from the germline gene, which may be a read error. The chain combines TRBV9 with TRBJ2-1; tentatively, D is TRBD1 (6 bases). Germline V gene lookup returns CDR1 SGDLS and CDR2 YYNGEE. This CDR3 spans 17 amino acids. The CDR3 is CASSRYRETTGHNEEFF. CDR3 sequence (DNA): TGTGCCAGCAGCCGCTACAGGGAGACTACTGGACACAATGAGGAGTTCTTC.

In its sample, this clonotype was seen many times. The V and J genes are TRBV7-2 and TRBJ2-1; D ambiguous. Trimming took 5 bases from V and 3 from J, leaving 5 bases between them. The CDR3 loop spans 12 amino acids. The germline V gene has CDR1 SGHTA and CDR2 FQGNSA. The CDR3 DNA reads TGTGCCAGCAGCCTGTACTACAATGAGCAGTTCTTC. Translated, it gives CASSLYYNEQFF. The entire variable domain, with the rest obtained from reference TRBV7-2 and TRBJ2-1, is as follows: GAGVSQSPSNKVTEKGKDVELRCDPISGHTALYWYRQSLGQGLEFLIYFQGNSAPDKSGLPSDRFSAERTGGSVSTLTIQRTQQEDSAVYLCASSLYYNEQFFGPGTRLTVL.

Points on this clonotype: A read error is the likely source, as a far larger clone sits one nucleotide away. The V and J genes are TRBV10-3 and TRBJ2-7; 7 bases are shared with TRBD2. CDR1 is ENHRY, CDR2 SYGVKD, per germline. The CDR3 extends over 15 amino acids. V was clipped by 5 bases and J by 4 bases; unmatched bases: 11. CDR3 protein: CAISQLAPTRYEQYF. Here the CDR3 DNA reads TGTGCCATCAGTCAACTAGCGCCCACTAGGTACGAGCAGTACTTC.

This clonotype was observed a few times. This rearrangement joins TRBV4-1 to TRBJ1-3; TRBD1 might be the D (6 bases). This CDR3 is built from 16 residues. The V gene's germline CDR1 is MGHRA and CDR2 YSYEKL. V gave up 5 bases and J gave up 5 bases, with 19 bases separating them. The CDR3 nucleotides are TGCGCCAGCAGCGCCCCGCTCAGGGGTACTAGAAACACCATATATTTT. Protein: CASSAPLRGTRNTIYF.

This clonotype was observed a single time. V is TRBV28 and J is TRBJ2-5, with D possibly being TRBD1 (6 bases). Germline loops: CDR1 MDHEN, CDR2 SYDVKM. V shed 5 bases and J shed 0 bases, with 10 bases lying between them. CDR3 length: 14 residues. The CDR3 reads CASSPGQNQETQYF. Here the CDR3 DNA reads TGTGCCAGCAGTCCCGGACAGAACCAAGAGACCCAGTACTTC.

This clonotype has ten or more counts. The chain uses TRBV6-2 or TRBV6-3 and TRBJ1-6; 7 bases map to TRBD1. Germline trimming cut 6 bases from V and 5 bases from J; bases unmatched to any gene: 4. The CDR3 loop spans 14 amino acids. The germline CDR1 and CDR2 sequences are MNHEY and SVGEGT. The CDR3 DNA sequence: TGTGCCAGCAGCAACAGGGGAAATAATTCACCCCTCCACTTT. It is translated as CASSNRGNNSPLHF.

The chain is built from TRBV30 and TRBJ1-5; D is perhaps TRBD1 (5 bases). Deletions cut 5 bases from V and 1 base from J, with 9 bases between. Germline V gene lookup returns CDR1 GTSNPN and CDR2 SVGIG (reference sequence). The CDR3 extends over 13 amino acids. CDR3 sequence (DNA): TGTGCCTGGCAACGGGACAGCAATCAGCCCCAGCATTTT. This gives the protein CAWQRDSNQPQHF.

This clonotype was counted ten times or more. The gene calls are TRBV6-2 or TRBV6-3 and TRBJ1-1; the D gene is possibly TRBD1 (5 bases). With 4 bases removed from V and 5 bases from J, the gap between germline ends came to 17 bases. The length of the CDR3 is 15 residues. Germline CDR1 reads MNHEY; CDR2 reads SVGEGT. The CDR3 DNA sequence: TGTGCCAGCAGTTCCCGACAGAAACCGGGTACTGAAGCTTTCTTT. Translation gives CASSSRQKPGTEAFF.

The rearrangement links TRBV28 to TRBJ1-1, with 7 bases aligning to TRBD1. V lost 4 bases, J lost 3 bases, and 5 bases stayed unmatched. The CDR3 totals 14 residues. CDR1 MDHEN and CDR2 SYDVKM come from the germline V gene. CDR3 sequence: CASSWKGADTEAFF. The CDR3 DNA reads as TGTGCCAGCAGTTGGAAGGGGGCAGACACTGAAGCTTTCTTT.

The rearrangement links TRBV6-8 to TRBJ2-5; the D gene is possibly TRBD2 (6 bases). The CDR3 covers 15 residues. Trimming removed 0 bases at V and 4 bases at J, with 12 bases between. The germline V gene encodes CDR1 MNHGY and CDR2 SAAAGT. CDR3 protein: CASSYSSGSPETQYF. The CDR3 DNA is TGTGCCAGCAGTTACTCGTCCGGGAGTCCAGAGACCCAGTACTTC.

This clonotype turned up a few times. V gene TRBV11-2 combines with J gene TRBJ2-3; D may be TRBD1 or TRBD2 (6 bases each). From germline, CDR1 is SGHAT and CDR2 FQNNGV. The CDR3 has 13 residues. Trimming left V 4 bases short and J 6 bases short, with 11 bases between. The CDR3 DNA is TGTGCCAGCAGCTCGCTGGGGGGCGATACGCAGTATTTT. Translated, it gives CASSSLGGDTQYF.